The entry that follows covers one TCR beta chain sequence. The sample is drawn from a study of radiotherapy plus CTLA-4 blockade in lung cancer. Trimming removed 7 bases at V and 7 bases at J, with 10 bases between. Per germline, CDR1 MGHDK and CDR2 SYGVNS. This CDR3 is built from 11 residues. Measured with immunoSEQ multiplex PCR; TCRdb has only the in-frame clones, and not every one. The data show some 80,000 clones, 60% to 85% seen once. V is TRBV25-1 and J is TRBJ1-1; a weak D match, TRBD1 (5 bases). The source of this sequence is a human donor with non-small cell lung cancer whose response to radiotherapy plus ipilimumab could not be evaluated. Some clones in this sample may be carry-over from other donors' samples. Material: peripheral blood, obtained from a patient treated with radiotherapy plus ipilimumab. The CDR3 spells CASTGGFEAFF. CDR3 coding DNA: TGTGCCAGCACCGGGGGGTTTGAAGCTTTCTTT.